The present TCR beta chain was sequenced within a study of memory CD4+ T cells and cytomegalovirus serostatus. Study-wide context: This sample comes from healthy Belgian adults, several CMV seropositive, about 23 seronegative.

The V end lost 6 bases, the J end lost 5 bases, and 11 bases lay between the germline ends. This CDR3 contains 12 residues. Germline V gene data show CDR1 as SNHLY and CDR2 as FYNNEI. The sort gate was single viable CD3+CD4+CD8-CD45RO+ cells for memory CD4+ T cells. Serum IgG to CMV pp150, pp28, p38 and p52 defined serostatus. Original analysis: After removing out-of-frame reads, 2,204,828 distinct TCRbeta sequences remained. Profiling relied on immunoSEQ multiplex PCR, and the TCRdb table lists in-frame clones only, not all of them. V, J and clone size are taken as reported in that table, and D and trimming were inferred from the DNA itself. Found here are 50,000 or so clones, 60% to 80% of them singletons; the top ten hold about 1.2%.

This TCR was recovered from an adult in good health and CMV-seropositive. Sequencing used memory CD4+ T cells from blood. The chain has TRBV2 and TRBJ2-7; D possibly corresponds to TRBD1 (6 bases). CDR3 sequence (DNA): TGTGCCAGCAGAGCAGGGGAAGACGAGCAGTACTTC. Residues: CASRAGEDEQYF.